These 20 T cell receptor beta chains came from one sample sequenced in a study of CD8+CD57+ T cells in acquired aplastic anemia. Genomic DNA served as template for TCR beta VDJ and CDR3 profiling. In TCRdb, the reads were re-called with MiXCR into one record per CDR3 protein. The sample records 200,000 to 250,000 distinct CDR3 sequences, roughly 50% being singletons. Previously, flow cytometry had revealed CD8+CD57+ cell expansion in the patients chosen for sequencing. The specimen was sorted CD4+, CD8+, or CD8+CD57+ T cells (not recorded which) from PBMCs. These receptors originate from a human donor with aplastic anemia.

This clonotype came up many times. The V gene is TRBV5-1, the J gene TRBJ2-5; tentatively, D is TRBD1 or TRBD2 (6 bases each). Germline V gene lookup returns CDR1 SGHRS and CDR2 YFSETQ. Trimming stripped 7 bases from V and 1 base from J, with 11 bases between. This CDR3 is built from 13 residues. CDR3 sequence reads: CASGRGGQETQYF. For the CDR3, the DNA is TGCGCCAGCGGCAGGGGAGGCCAAGAGACCCAGTACTTC.

There are many counts of this clonotype. The rearrangement joins TRBV11-2 to TRBJ2-5; 13 nucleotides line up with TRBD2. V gave up 5 bases and J gave up 5 bases; unmatched junction bases: 11. Germline CDR1 reads SGHAT; CDR2 reads FQNNGV. The CDR3 is 17 residues long. The CDR3 DNA follows: TGTGCCAGCAGCCTATCACTAGCGGGGGGGCAGGCGGAGACCCAGTACTTC. Protein sequence: CASSLSLAGGQAETQYF.

This clonotype was picked up many times. The genes are TRBV11-2 and TRBJ2-7; 14 bases fit TRBD2. This CDR3 comprises 18 residues. The junction had 11 bases not matched to a gene; V was cut back by 1 base and J by 6 bases. Germline loops: CDR1 SGHAT, CDR2 FQNNGV. Here the CDR3 reads CASSLGTWGLAGAGEQYF. The CDR3 DNA follows: TGTGCCAGCAGCTTAGGGACCTGGGGACTAGCGGGGGCAGGCGAGCAGTACTTC.

The chain has TRBV7-2 and TRBJ2-5, with 9 bases fitting TRBD2. The trim removed 5 bases at V and 5 bases at J, leaving 18 bases unmatched. There are 18 residues in the CDR3. Per germline, CDR1 SGHTA and CDR2 FQGNSA. The CDR3 region has the DNA TGTGCCAGCAGCACCTGGCCGGGGACTAGCAGTGTTGGGGAGACCCAGTACTTC. It yields the protein CASSTWPGTSSVGETQYF.

The chain carries TRBV15 and TRBJ2-3; D tentatively fits TRBD1 or TRBD2 (5 bases each). CDR3 length: 15 amino acids. Germline V gene data show CDR1 as LNHNV and CDR2 as YYDKDF (reference sequence). V lost 0 bases to trimming and J lost 9 bases, with 16 bases between them. This CDR3 is CATSRDMGVGDTQYF. CDR3 in DNA: TGTGCCACCAGCAGAGACATGGGGGTCGGGGACACGCAGTATTTT.

Ten or more counts support this clonotype. The chain combines TRBV20-1 with TRBJ1-4; 9 nucleotides match TRBD1. Germline CDR1 reads DFQATT; CDR2 reads SNEGSKA (reference sequence). The junction had 6 bases not matched to a gene; V was cut back by 2 bases and J by 8 bases. The CDR3 sequence is 14 residues long. As DNA, the CDR3 is TGCAGTGCTAGATCCTGGGACAGGGCAGAAAAACTGTTTTTT. Its protein is CSARSWDRAEKLFF.

This clonotype was observed many times. The chain is built from TRBV9 and TRBJ1-2, with D hard to call. This CDR3 has 13 amino acids. The V gene lost 6 bases and the J gene lost 4 bases, with 13 bases spanning the gap. Looked up from germline, CDR1 is SGDLS and CDR2 is YYNGEE. The CDR3 DNA follows: TGTGCCAGCAATCCGGGCCACCGCTATGGCTACACCTTC. It codes for CASNPGHRYGYTF. Complete variable domain (other parts from reference TRBV9 and TRBJ1-2): DSGVTQTPKHLITATGQRVTLRCSPRSGDLSVYWYQQSLDQGLQFLIQYYNGEERAKGNILERFSAQQFPDLHSELNLSSLELGDSALYFCASNPGHRYGYTFGSGTRLTVV.

This clonotype was detected ten times or more. V is TRBV20-1 and J is TRBJ1-4; D is uncertain. The CDR3 loop spans 14 amino acids. Germline values: CDR1 DFQATT, CDR2 SNEGSKA (reference sequence). V was pared by 3 bases and J by 4 bases, with 12 bases between. The CDR3 spells CSARWRLDNEKLFF. The CDR3 DNA reads TGCAGTGCTAGGTGGCGCCTTGATAATGAAAAACTGTTTTTT.

In the case of this clonotype: This may come from a read error, since a much larger clone is one base off. The gene calls are TRBV5-4 and TRBJ1-4, with D possibly TRBD1 on 5 matching bases. In germline, CDR1 is SGHNT, CDR2 YYREEE (reference sequence). The CDR3 is 15 residues long. Trimming took off 3 bases at V and 10 bases at J, with 19 bases between the two ends. The CDR3 nucleotides are TGTGCCAGCAGCTCGCGAGGGGAAGGGTCGGGAAAACTGTTTTTT. Translation gives CASSSRGEGSGKLFF.

This clonotype was observed many times. The chain links TRBV20-1 to TRBJ1-2; perhaps TRBD1 as D (6 bases). Per the germline V gene, CDR1 is DFQATT and CDR2 is SNEGSKA (reference sequence). V was shortened by 2 bases and J by 1 base, with 11 bases between the two germline ends. The CDR3 has 14 residues. The CDR3 sequence is CSARRTDLNYGYTF. As DNA, the CDR3 is TGCAGTGCTAGAAGGACAGACCTTAACTATGGCTACACCTTC.

This sequence joins TRBV5-1 and TRBJ2-1; TRBD2 aligns across 8 bases. This CDR3 comprises 15 residues. Germline-derived CDR1 and CDR2 are SGHRS and YFSETQ. Trimming at V came to 9 bases and at J to 10 bases, leaving 18 bases not matched to a gene. The CDR3 nucleotides read TGCGCCACCCAGCTTATCACGGGGGGGCGTCAGGAGCAGTTCTTC. Encoded protein: CATQLITGGRQEQFF. Using reference TRBV5-1 and TRBJ2-1 for the parts outside the CDR3, the full variable domain is KAGVTQTPRYLIKTRGQQVTLSCSPISGHRSVSWYQQTPGQGLQFLFEYFSETQRNKGNFPGRFSGRQFSNSRSEMNVSTLELGDSALYLCATQLITGGRQEQFFGPGTRLTVL.

This clonotype was seen ten or more times. This chain links TRBV7-8 with TRBJ1-5; TRBD1 agrees at 7 bases. With 3 bases clipped from V and 3 bases from J, the junction kept 14 bases outside the gene matches. The length of the CDR3 is 18 residues. Germline CDR1 is SGHVS and CDR2 is FQNEAQ. This CDR3 reads CASSFHRQGTASNQPQHF. CDR3 DNA: TGTGCCAGCAGCTTCCACCGACAGGGTACCGCTTCCAATCAGCCCCAGCATTTT.

V is TRBV29-1 and J is TRBJ2-5; 7 bases are shared with TRBD1. The V segment lost 8 bases and the J segment 3 bases; nucleotides outside the gene matches: 6. This CDR3 comprises 12 residues. CDR1 is SQVTM and CDR2 is ANQGSEA in the germline V gene. CDR3 nucleotides: TGCAGCTTGGGGCAGGGGGAAGAGACCCAGTACTTC. This sequence encodes CSLGQGEETQYF.

This clonotype was seen at least ten times. V is TRBV15 and J is TRBJ2-1; a weak D match, TRBD1 (6 bases). Germline V gene lookup returns CDR1 LNHNV and CDR2 YYDKDF (reference sequence). V gave up 4 bases and J gave up 8 bases, with 12 bases separating them. The length of the CDR3 is 13 residues. CDR3: CATSMTGFHEQFF. CDR3 nucleotides: TGTGCCACCAGCATGACAGGCTTCCATGAGCAGTTCTTC.

This clonotype has only one observation. The chain joins TRBV7-2 to TRBJ1-2, with a possible D match to TRBD1 (6 bases). The CDR3 has 17 residues. Trimming stripped 5 bases from V and 4 bases from J, with 23 bases between. Germline lookup yields CDR1 SGHTA and CDR2 FQGNSA. The CDR3 DNA follows: TGTGCCAGCAGCCAGGGAGGGACAAGGGGCGAGGGCTATGGCTACACCTTC. It codes for CASSQGGTRGEGYGYTF.

This clonotype showed up many times. This chain joins TRBV5-1 and TRBJ2-3; 16 nucleotides agree with TRBD2. J was trimmed by 5 bases and V by 4 bases; bases with no gene match: 7. This CDR3 comprises 17 residues. CDR1 and CDR2 from the germline V gene are SGHRS and YFSETQ. The CDR3 spells CASSPGTSGGAGDTQYF. The CDR3 DNA reads as TGCGCCAGCAGCCCCGGGACTAGCGGGGGGGCAGGAGATACGCAGTATTTT.

This clonotype was observed at least ten times. V gene TRBV7-9 combines with J gene TRBJ1-6, with 11 bases lining up with TRBD1. CDR1 SEHNR and CDR2 FQNEAQ come from the germline V gene (reference sequence). After removal of 5 bases from V and 12 bases from J, the junction contained 9 bases not matched to a gene. The CDR3 is made up of 15 amino acids. CDR3 region: CASSRGTGGLLPLHF. Written as DNA, the CDR3 is TGTGCCAGCAGCCGGGGGACAGGGGGTCTCTTACCCCTCCACTTT.

The rearrangement uses TRBV11-2 and TRBJ2-2, with 12 bases aligning to TRBD2. V lost 3 bases and J lost 6; bases outside the gene matches: 2. Germline CDR1 reads SGHAT; CDR2 reads FQNNGV. CDR3 length equals 15 residues. The CDR3 here is CASSFRLAGAGELFF. The CDR3 DNA follows: TGTGCCAGCAGCTTCAGACTAGCGGGGGCCGGGGAGCTGTTTTTT.

The V and J genes are TRBV24-1 and TRBJ1-1; TRBD1 might be the D (5 bases). The germline CDR1 and CDR2 sequences are KGHDR and SFDVKD. The CDR3 sequence is 13 residues long. V was pared by 7 bases and J by 7 bases, with 15 bases between. CDR3 coding DNA: TGTGCCACCAGCCCCGGGGGAGTAGGTGAAGCTTTCTTT. Its translation: CATSPGGVGEAFF.

The chain has TRBV7-2 and TRBJ2-3; 7 nucleotides line up with TRBD1. The germline gives CDR1 SGHTA, CDR2 FQGNSA. The CDR3 runs to 22 residues. Germline trimming cut 5 bases from V and 3 bases from J; bases unmatched to any gene: 29. CDR3 protein: CASSPEGQLSAGYSQTTDTQYF. Here the CDR3 DNA reads TGTGCCAGCAGCCCCGAGGGACAGCTTTCTGCTGGCTATAGTCAGACAACAGATACGCAGTATTTT.